This T cell receptor beta chain was identified during a study of blood T cell repertoires in COVID-19. Overall study context: The United States, Italy and Spain were the sources of the acute and convalescent COVID-19 samples. In each case, the material was cDNA or gDNA derived from T cells, B-cell-depleted T cells, or PBMCs.

CDR1 and CDR2 from the germline V gene are KGHSH and LQKENI. The CDR3 runs 12 residues. Trimming took off 1 base at V and 10 bases at J, with 8 bases between the two ends. This clone has a single count. Method: immunoSEQ multiplex PCR; TCRdb's copy keeps in-frame clones and lacks some. The profile covers about 250,000 clones, with almost 90% appearing a single time and 1.3% to 1.5% taken by the ten largest. The clonotype was recovered from a man at least 80 years old with acute or convalescent COVID-19. Sequences were obtained from peripheral blood. The V call is TRBV18, the J call TRBJ2-1; tentative D call: TRBD1 (6 bases). CDR3 DNA: TGTGCCAGCTCACCACAAGACAGGGAGCAGTTCTTC. This sequence encodes CASSPQDREQFF.